One TCR beta chain is described in this entry. Antigen specificity is unknown. TCRdb reprocessed the reads with MiXCR, giving one entry per CDR3 protein. The table has about 68,000 distinct CDR3 sequences, 63% seen once; the top ten hold 7.6%. The record originates from a study of type 1 regulatory T cells. Across the whole study: T-allo10 is a Tr1-enriched, alloantigen-specific CD4 T cell product made in vitro.

T-allo10 cells from the graft donor were described as anergic, host-alloantigen-specific, and alloantigen-specific suppressors. Trimming took off 0 bases at V and 2 bases at J, with 8 bases between the two ends. This CDR3 spans 14 amino acids. Germline values: CDR1 SGHVS, CDR2 FNYEAQ. This clonotype was obtained from a human donor in good health. The chain recombines TRBV7-6 with TRBJ2-7; tentative D call: TRBD1 (5 bases). Source material: cultured T cells, either the whole culture or a sorted T cell fraction (not recorded which). Subset of the sample: Tr1-enriched cell product generated in vitro against host alloantigens. The CDR3 here is CASSLAQTAYEQYF. DNA for the CDR3: TGTGCCAGCAGCTTAGCGCAGACAGCCTACGAGCAGTACTTC.